The 6 T cell receptor beta chains below all came from one sample that was sequenced in a study of OX40 agonist ivuxolimab in advanced cancers. Measured with immunoSEQ multiplex PCR; TCRdb has only the in-frame clones, and not every one. The sample contains 90,000 to 100,000 clones, roughly nine tenths of which appear only once. Source: CD4+ or CD8+ T cells sorted from blood, taken in a trial of the OX40 agonist ivuxolimab. All receptors come from an adult with an advanced solid tumor such as melanoma, head and neck, liver or kidney cancer.

The chain links TRBV2 to TRBJ1-1; D uncertain. Trimming shortened V by 6 bases and J by 2 bases, and 16 bases separated the two germline ends. This CDR3 has 15 residues. Germline lookup yields CDR1 SNHLY and CDR2 FYNNEI. This CDR3 is CASRLWTAGNTEAFF. DNA for the CDR3: TGTGCCAGCAGATTGTGGACGGCGGGAAACACTGAAGCTTTCTTT.

The J gene is TRBJ2-2, the V gene TRBV19; 8 nucleotides match TRBD2. The CDR3 extends over 15 amino acids. V lost 9 bases and J lost 5; bases outside the gene matches: 11. Per the germline V gene, CDR1 is LNHDA and CDR2 is SQIVND (reference sequence). The CDR3 nucleotides are TGTGCCAGCAACCGGGAGGGAAGTAGAACCGGGGAGCTGTTTTTT. Amino acid sequence: CASNREGSRTGELFF.

The CDR3, as DNA: TGTGCCGGGGCAGGGGAGGGGGAGACCCAGTACTTC. This gives the protein CAGAGEGETQYF. The J gene is TRBJ2-5, the V gene TRBV2, with a weak D call TRBD2 (7 bases). CDR1 and CDR2 from the germline V gene are SNHLY and FYNNEI. V was cut by 11 bases and J by 5 bases, with 15 bases left in between. This CDR3 has 12 amino acids.

This chain uses TRBV6-6 with TRBJ1-2; D is ambiguous. Trimming cost V 2 bases and J 4 bases, with 8 bases left between them. Germline V lookup: CDR1 MNHNY, CDR2 SVGAGI (reference sequence). CDR3 size: 13 residues. The CDR3 loop reads CASSYQAAYGYTF. Written as DNA, the CDR3 is TGTGCCAGCAGTTACCAGGCAGCCTATGGCTACACCTTC.

The chain couples TRBV28 to TRBJ1-1; D is undetermined. Germline CDR1 MDHEN, CDR2 SYDVKM. V was trimmed by 8 bases and J by 3 bases, leaving 10 bases between them. The length of the CDR3 is 12 residues. CDR3 sequence: CASGERDTEAFF. In nucleotides, the CDR3 is TGTGCCAGCGGGGAAAGGGACACTGAAGCTTTCTTT. Full variable domain (remainder filled in from reference TRBV28 and TRBJ1-1): DVKVTQSSRYLVKRTGEKVFLECVQDMDHENMFWYRQDPGLGLRLIYFSYDVKMKEKGDIPEGYSVSREKKERFSLILESASTNQTSMYLCASGERDTEAFFGQGTRLTVV.

The rearrangement links TRBV18 to TRBJ2-3, with D perhaps assigned TRBD1 or TRBD2 (5 bases each). The CDR3 totals 11 residues. The germline CDR1 and CDR2 sequences are KGHSH and LQKENI. Trimming took 1 base from V and 10 from J, leaving 6 bases between them. This chain's CDR3 is CASSPQGPQYF. Written as DNA, the CDR3 is TGTGCCAGCTCACCACAGGGACCGCAGTATTTT.